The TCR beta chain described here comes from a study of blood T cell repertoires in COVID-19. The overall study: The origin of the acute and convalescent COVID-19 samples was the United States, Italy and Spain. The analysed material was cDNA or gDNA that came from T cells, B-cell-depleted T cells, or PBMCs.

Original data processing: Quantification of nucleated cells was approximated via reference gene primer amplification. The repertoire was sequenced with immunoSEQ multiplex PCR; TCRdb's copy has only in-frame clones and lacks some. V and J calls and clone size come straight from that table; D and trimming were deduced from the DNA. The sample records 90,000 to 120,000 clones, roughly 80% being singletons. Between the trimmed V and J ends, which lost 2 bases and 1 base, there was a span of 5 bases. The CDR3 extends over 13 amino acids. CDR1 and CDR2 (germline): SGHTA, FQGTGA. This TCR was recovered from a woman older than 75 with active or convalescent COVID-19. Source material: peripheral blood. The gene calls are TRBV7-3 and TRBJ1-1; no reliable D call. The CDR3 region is CASSLQENTEAFF. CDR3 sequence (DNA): TGTGCCAGCAGCTTACAGGAGAACACTGAAGCTTTCTTT.